This note documents a single T cell receptor (beta chain) sequence. Its antigen specificity is not known. No much larger clonotype is one base removed from it; base qualities were not supplied. The source of the sample is a study of technical replicates of blood from a few donors (dated by TCRdb to the late 2010s). The library relied on the immunoSEQ multiplex PCR assay. TCRdb took this table from immuneACCESS and kept in-frame rearrangements with V and J called. Such tables lack part of the clones; where checked against another copy, unresolved V genes explain under half of the gap, and the rest is unexplained. The sample yields fewer than 85,000 clones; 85% to 95% were counted once. Of the sample, roughly 0.37% is held by the ten largest clones. Including the terminal cysteine and phenylalanine, the CDR3 comprises 16 residues. Only the CDR3 region is kept as DNA, spanning 48 bases read in frame from base 1. CDR1 and CDR2, per the germline V gene, are MRHNA and SNTAGT. V trim: 2 bases; J trim: 8 bases; unmatched bases: 12.

The chain is assembled from TRBV6-4 and TRBJ2-1; a stretch of 7 junction bases matches TRBD2. The TCR comes from a human donor in good health. The specimen was T cells isolated from PBMCs. This receptor has the CDR3 CASSDPSGGEEDEQFF. DNA sequence: TGTGCCAGCAGTGACCCCAGTGGGGGGGAGGAGGATGAGCAGTTCTTC.